The T cell receptor beta chain described here comes from a study of T cells in Graves' hyperthyroidism and ophthalmopathy. The wider study: Pretreatment peripheral blood was obtained at initial diagnosis.

Amplification of TCR beta CDR3 regions used RNA as the template. With the HTBI primer set, the TCR CDR3 went through a first round of RT-PCR. TCRdb reprocessed the multiplex PCR reads via MiXCR and lists one record per CDR3 protein. The table shows some 570,000 distinct CDR3 sequences, with around 14% occurring only once. Notes on the study in general: Most clonotypes that expanded in the thyroid above 0.001 also showed up in blood.

In this sample, this clonotype turned up a few times. Antigen: not known. Germline values: CDR1 LNHDA, CDR2 SQIVND (reference sequence). V lost 0 bases and J lost 5, with 10 bases in between. The CDR3 totals 14 residues. The receptor comes from a woman between 18 and 29 years old with Graves' ophthalmopathy. The chain uses TRBV19 and TRBJ2-5; a weak D match, TRBD2 (5 bases). The sample comprised blood. The CDR3 reads CASSIERGKETQYF. The CDR3 DNA sequence: TGTGCCAGTAGTATAGAACGGGGAAAGGAGACCCAGTACTTC.